One sample yielded the 29 T cell receptor beta chains listed below, sequenced in a study of identical twins. TCRdb independently ran MiXCR on the 5' RACE reads; one entry per CDR3 protein. The sample holds some 760,000 distinct CDR3 sequences, about 20% seen once. The sample was also reused in another study, on T cells expressing NK-cell markers.

Material: PBMCs. All receptors derive from a woman aged 18-29 years in good health.

This clonotype came up a few times. The rearrangement uses TRBV6-5 and TRBJ1-5; D remains ambiguous. CDR1 MNHEY and CDR2 SVGAGI come from the germline V gene. This CDR3 contains 13 residues. Trimming stripped 3 bases from V and 7 bases from J, with 10 bases between. The CDR3 spells CASSYALQQPQHF. The CDR3 nucleotides are TGTGCCAGCAGTTATGCCCTACAACAGCCCCAGCATTTT.

The sample holds a few counts of this clonotype. The chain carries TRBV5-1 and TRBJ2-1; D could derive from TRBD1 or TRBD2 (5 bases each). V dropped 1 base and J dropped 3 bases, with 29 bases sitting between them. Per the germline V gene, CDR1 is SGHRS and CDR2 is YFSETQ. The CDR3 runs to 21 residues. The CDR3 DNA follows: TGCGCCAGCAGCTTGTCCGTCGGGGCGGGTTTACGAGGGAGAGACTACAATGAGCAGTTCTTC. This encodes CASSLSVGAGLRGRDYNEQFF.

This clonotype was observed a handful of times. This chain connects TRBV30 to TRBJ1-5; possible D gene TRBD1, 6 bases. CDR1 is GTSNPN, CDR2 SVGIG, per germline (reference sequence). The CDR3 totals 14 residues. V lost 3 bases and J lost 6, with 15 bases in between. The CDR3 region has the DNA TGTGCCTGGAGACACAGGGATGGAGGTCAGCCCCAGCATTTT. Protein product: CAWRHRDGGQPQHF.

V usage is TRBV12-3 or TRBV12-4 and J usage is TRBJ2-7; D remains unclear. The CDR3 is 14 amino acids. V lost 3 bases and J lost 5, with 14 bases in between. The CDR3 bases are TGTGCCAGCAGTTTTACCCTCGCTTCCCACGAGCAGTACTTC. Amino acids: CASSFTLASHEQYF.

The V call is TRBV20-1, the J call TRBJ2-1, with D perhaps matching TRBD1 (6 bases). The length of the CDR3 is 13 residues. Trimming shortened V by 6 bases and J by 5 bases, and 14 bases separated the two germline ends. Germline CDR1 DFQATT, CDR2 SNEGSKA (reference sequence). The CDR3 protein is CSATGQIDNEQFF. The CDR3 DNA sequence: TGCAGTGCCACAGGACAGATTGACAATGAGCAGTTCTTC.

This clonotype was seen at least ten times. This sequence joins TRBV12-3 or TRBV12-4 and TRBJ2-7, with TRBD2 identical over 11 bases. J gave up 6 bases and V 7 bases, and 11 bases lay outside the gene matches. The CDR3 is 15 residues long. CDR3 DNA sequence: TGTGCCAGCACCCTATGGACTAGCGGGCGGCCCGAGCAGTACTTC. This gives the protein CASTLWTSGRPEQYF.

This chain joins TRBV5-5 and TRBJ2-3, with 8 bases lining up with TRBD2. The junction had 11 bases not matched to a gene; V was cut back by 4 bases and J by 4 bases. This CDR3 spans 16 amino acids. Germline V lookup: CDR1 SGHKS, CDR2 YYEKEE (reference sequence). In nucleotides, the CDR3 is TGTGCCAGCAGCCCCGGTAATTTGCGGGAGGCAGATACGCAGTATTTT. Protein sequence: CASSPGNLREADTQYF.

In this sample, this clonotype turned up a few times. The chain uses TRBV5-1 and TRBJ1-1; TRBD1 is a possible D gene (6 bases). This CDR3 region has 16 residues. Trimming left V 6 bases short and J 1 base short, with 19 bases between. Germline V gene lookup returns CDR1 SGHRS and CDR2 YFSETQ. CDR3 DNA: TGCGCCAGCACCCCCACAGGGCAGGACCGGAACACTGAAGCTTTCTTT. It specifies CASTPTGQDRNTEAFF.

V usage is TRBV20-1 and J usage is TRBJ2-1, with 9 bases matching TRBD2. The germline gives CDR1 DFQATT, CDR2 SNEGSKA (reference sequence). V lost 6 bases and J lost 2; bases outside the gene matches: 11. The CDR3 runs to 16 residues. CDR3 nucleotide sequence: TGCAGTGCCACGACCGGGGCGGGAGGGACCTACAATGAGCAGTTCTTC. Residues: CSATTGAGGTYNEQFF.

This clonotype appeared many times. The chain has TRBV28 and TRBJ2-5; 8 bases align to TRBD2. With 3 bases clipped from V and 5 bases from J, the junction kept 2 bases outside the gene matches. The CDR3 has 13 amino acids. The germline CDR1 and CDR2 sequences are MDHEN and SYDVKM. CDR3: CASSFSSGETQYF. The CDR3 DNA reads TGTGCCAGCAGTTTTTCTAGCGGGGAGACCCAGTACTTC.

Notes on this clonotype: This may come from a read error, since a much larger clone is one base off. The V call is TRBV7-6, the J call TRBJ1-2; no clear D gene. Germline V gene lookup returns CDR1 SGHVS and CDR2 FNYEAQ. The V gene lost 5 bases and the J gene lost 4 bases, with 11 bases spanning the gap. The CDR3 has 13 residues. CDR3 loop: CASSAGRTYGYTF. CDR3 nucleotide sequence: TGTGCCAGCAGCGCCGGACGGACCTATGGCTACACCTTC. The whole variable domain, filled in from reference TRBV7-6 and TRBJ1-2, reads GAGVSQSPRYKVTKRGQDVALRCDPISGHVSLYWYRQALGQGPEFLTYFNYEAQQDKSGLPNDRFSAERPEGSISTLTIQRTEQRDSAMYRCASSAGRTYGYTFGSGTRLTVV.

This clonotype has more than one count but fewer than ten. The chain employs TRBV5-1 and TRBJ2-1; TRBD1 is a possible D gene (6 bases). The CDR3 consists of 15 residues. With 4 bases removed from V and 1 base from J, the gap between germline ends came to 12 bases. CDR1 is SGHRS and CDR2 is YFSETQ in the germline V gene. DNA of the CDR3: TGCGCCAGCAGCATACGACAGGATTCCTACAATGAGCAGTTCTTC. Protein product: CASSIRQDSYNEQFF.

There are a few counts of this clonotype. The chain combines TRBV10-3 with TRBJ2-7; 11 bases match TRBD1. Losses at the gene ends were 10 bases for V and 1 base for J; bases not matched to a gene: 6. Germline CDR1 reads ENHRY; CDR2 reads SYGVKD. The CDR3 contains 14 residues. The CDR3 is CATTGTGGSYEQYF. As DNA, the CDR3 is TGTGCCACCACCGGGACAGGGGGTTCCTACGAGCAGTACTTC.

This clonotype was observed a few times. The chain couples TRBV2 to TRBJ2-1; D not certain. The CDR3 is made up of 17 amino acids. Germline V gene data show CDR1 as SNHLY and CDR2 as FYNNEI. V shed 2 bases and J shed 5 bases, with 19 bases lying between them. The CDR3 loop is CASSEFRLGPMNNEQFF. The CDR3 bases are TGTGCCAGCAGTGAATTTCGTCTTGGTCCCATGAACAATGAGCAGTTCTTC.

V is TRBV29-1 and J is TRBJ1-1; D ambiguous. The CDR3 contains 11 residues. Germline V gene sequence: CDR1 SQVTM, CDR2 ANQGSEA. Trimming took off 3 bases at V and 1 base at J, with 3 bases between the two ends. The DNA of the CDR3 is TGCAGCGTTGAGGAGAACACTGAAGCTTTCTTT. Translation: CSVEENTEAFF.

This chain joins TRBV10-3 and TRBJ2-3; D possibly corresponds to TRBD2 (5 bases). This CDR3 comprises 15 residues. Germline V CDR1 and CDR2: ENHRY, SYGVKD. V was trimmed by 3 bases and J by 2 bases, leaving 12 bases between them. As DNA, the CDR3 is TGTGCCATCAGTGAAACCCCGGGGATCACAGATACGCAGTATTTT. Translation: CAISETPGITDTQYF.

J is TRBJ2-7 and V is TRBV7-2; no clear D gene. Trimming cost V 1 base and J 4 bases, with 5 bases left between them. The CDR3 extends over 12 amino acids. The V gene's germline CDR1 is SGHTA and CDR2 FQGNSA. The CDR3 DNA sequence: TGTGCCAGCAGCTTAGAACAGTACGAGCAGTACTTC. Protein sequence: CASSLEQYEQYF.

V usage is TRBV11-2 and J usage is TRBJ2-5, with no clear D. V gave up 4 bases and J gave up 2 bases, with 20 bases separating them. This CDR3 comprises 17 residues. From germline, CDR1 is SGHAT and CDR2 FQNNGV. CDR3 sequence: CASSWKGSNVPQETQYF. CDR3 bases: TGTGCCAGCAGCTGGAAGGGATCCAACGTTCCACAAGAGACCCAGTACTTC. The full variable domain, in which reference TRBV11-2 and TRBJ2-5 provide the parts outside the CDR3, is EAGVAQSPRYKIIEKRQSVAFWCNPISGHATLYWYQQILGQGPKLLIQFQNNGVVDDSQLPKDRFSAERLKGVDSTLKIQPAKLEDSAVYLCASSWKGSNVPQETQYFGPGTRLLVL.

This clonotype was found a few times. The chain employs TRBV12-3 or TRBV12-4 and TRBJ2-7; 7 positions match TRBD1. The CDR3 sequence is 13 residues long. With V trimmed by 6 bases and J by 3 bases, 5 bases remained unmatched. The CDR3 DNA reads as TGTGCCAGCAGCTCAAGACAGGGCTACGAGCAGTACTTC. Encoded protein: CASSSRQGYEQYF.

J is TRBJ2-6 and V is TRBV2; possibly TRBD1 for D (6 bases). The CDR3 is 14 amino acids. The germline V and J ends were trimmed by 6 bases and 2 bases, with 8 bases remaining between them. Per germline, CDR1 SNHLY and CDR2 FYNNEI. This chain's CDR3 is CASRDRAGANVLTF. The CDR3 bases are TGTGCCAGCAGGGACAGAGCTGGGGCCAACGTCCTGACTTTC.

This chain uses TRBV12-3 or TRBV12-4 with TRBJ1-6; perhaps TRBD1 as D (6 bases). The CDR3 has 15 amino acids. The V gene lost 4 bases and the J gene lost 5 bases, with 12 bases spanning the gap. The CDR3 nucleotides are TGTGCCAGCAGTTATGGGACAAAAGATAATTCACCCCTCCACTTT. Translating gives CASSYGTKDNSPLHF.

CDR3 DNA: TGTGCCACCAGTTCAGGCGGTAGGACCCAGTACTTC. This codes for CATSSGGRTQYF. The chain employs TRBV15 and TRBJ2-5, with D hard to call. The CDR3 loop spans 12 amino acids. V dropped 6 bases and J dropped 7 bases, with 12 bases sitting between them. CDR1 and CDR2 (germline): LNHNV, YYDKDF (reference sequence). Full variable domain (remainder filled in from reference TRBV15 and TRBJ2-5): DAMVIQNPRYQVTQFGKPVTLSCSQTLNHNVMYWYQQKSSQAPKLLFHYYDKDFNNEADTPDNFQSRRPNTSFCFLDIRSPGLGDTAMYLCATSSGGRTQYFGPGTRLLVL.

This chain uses TRBV11-1 with TRBJ2-1; TRBD2 matches 9 bases. Germline lookup yields CDR1 SGHAT and CDR2 FQDESV (reference sequence). This CDR3 is built from 18 residues. Trimming took 2 bases from V and 6 from J; bases not matched to a gene: 14. The CDR3 DNA sequence: TGTGCCAGCAGCTTAAACCCCTCTAGCGGGGTAGGGCGCAATGAGCAGTTCTTC. It codes for CASSLNPSSGVGRNEQFF.

This chain links TRBV20-1 with TRBJ1-2, with TRBD1 as a possible D gene (5 bases). Germline values: CDR1 DFQATT, CDR2 SNEGSKA (reference sequence). V was trimmed by 1 base and J by 4 bases, leaving 22 bases between them. This CDR3 region has 17 residues. CDR3 protein: CSARGGGWAKPLYGYTF. The CDR3 coding sequence is TGCAGTGCTAGAGGGGGGGGGTGGGCCAAACCTCTCTATGGCTACACCTTC.

For the CDR3, the DNA is TGTGCCAGCAGCCCTTCTCCGGGACAGGGGATCTACGAGCAGTACTTC. Translated: CASSPSPGQGIYEQYF. The chain combines TRBV21-1 with TRBJ2-7; the table's D gene call, TRBD1, was not cross checked with the DNA. TRBV21-1 is given as a pseudogene. The CDR3 runs to 16 residues.

This chain joins TRBV7-2 and TRBJ2-1; D is undetermined. This CDR3 region has 14 residues. Trimming stripped 1 base from V and 7 bases from J, with 11 bases between. Germline values: CDR1 SGHTA, CDR2 FQGNSA. For the CDR3, the DNA is TGTGCCAGCAGCTTAGAATTTGAACGAAATGAGCAGTTCTTC. Encoded protein: CASSLEFERNEQFF.

The chain links TRBV6-5 to TRBJ2-3; D gene ambiguous. Deletions cut 0 bases from V and 0 bases from J, with 7 bases between. Germline values: CDR1 MNHEY, CDR2 SVGAGI. There are 15 residues in the CDR3. The CDR3 sequence is CASSYSMGSTDTQYF. The CDR3 DNA sequence: TGTGCCAGCAGTTACTCAATGGGTAGCACAGATACGCAGTATTTT.

The sample holds a few counts of this clonotype. V is TRBV5-1 and J is TRBJ2-3; 12 bases match TRBD1. The V gene's germline CDR1 is SGHRS and CDR2 YFSETQ. V trimming: 0 bases; J trimming: 4 bases; junction bases outside the gene matches: 3. The CDR3 sequence is 16 residues long. CDR3 nucleotides: TGCGCCAGCAGCTTGGGGGGACAGGGGGCGTCAGATACGCAGTATTTT. Translated: CASSLGGQGASDTQYF.

The chain combines TRBV27 with TRBJ2-7, with D tentatively TRBD1 or TRBD2 (5 bases each). The CDR3 runs 15 residues. V was trimmed by 6 bases and J by 2 bases, leaving 17 bases between them. In germline, CDR1 is MNHEY, CDR2 SMNVEV (reference sequence). Here the CDR3 reads CASSLTGTAAYEQYF. CDR3 DNA sequence: TGTGCCAGCAGCCTGACCGGGACGGCTGCCTACGAGCAGTACTTC.